This T cell receptor (beta chain) stems from a study of shared T cell receptors in the human thymus. Here immunoSEQ multiplex PCR was the method, and the copy in TCRdb shows in-frame clones only, minus some. The table records around 730,000 clones, approximately 85% of them present only once. Germline CDR1 PRHDT, CDR2 FYEKMQ (reference sequence). V was cut by 1 base and J by 4 bases, with 14 bases left in between. The CDR3 covers 15 residues. These data also featured in a second study, about human thymus T cells. In that study: The thymus tissue came from resections taken during corrective heart surgery. There appeared to be biased usage of V and J genes in thymic and blood repertoires.

The sequence derives from a girl under three years old with a congenital heart defect. The chain recombines TRBV13 with TRBJ2-7; D not resolved. Sequenced sample: thymocytes. This CDR3 reads CASSLDLGLRYEQYF. In DNA, the CDR3 is TGTGCCAGCAGCTTAGATCTCGGGTTGAGATACGAGCAGTACTTC.